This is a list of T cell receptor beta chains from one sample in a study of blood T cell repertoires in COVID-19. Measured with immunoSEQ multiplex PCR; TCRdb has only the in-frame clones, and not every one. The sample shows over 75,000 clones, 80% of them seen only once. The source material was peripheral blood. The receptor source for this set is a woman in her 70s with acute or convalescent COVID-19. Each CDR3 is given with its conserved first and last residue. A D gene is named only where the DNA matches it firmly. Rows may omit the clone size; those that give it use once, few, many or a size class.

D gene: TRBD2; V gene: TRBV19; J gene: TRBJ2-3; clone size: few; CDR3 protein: CASSIGGGLTDTQYF; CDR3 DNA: TGTGCCAGTAGTATAGGCGGGGGGCTCACAGATACGCAGTATTTT
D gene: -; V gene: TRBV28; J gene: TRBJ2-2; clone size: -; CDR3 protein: CASSQGGARTGELFF; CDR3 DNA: TGTGCCAGCAGTCAGGGGGGCGCTAGGACCGGGGAGCTGTTTTTT
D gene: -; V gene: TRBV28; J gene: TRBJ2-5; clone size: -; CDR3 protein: CASSHIQGDGETQYF; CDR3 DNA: TGTGCCAGCAGTCATATACAGGGCGACGGGGAGACCCAGTACTTC
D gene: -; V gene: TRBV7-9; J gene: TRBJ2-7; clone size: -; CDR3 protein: CASSLGGAPYEQYF; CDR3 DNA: TGTGCCAGCAGCTTAGGCGGGGCCCCATACGAGCAGTACTTC
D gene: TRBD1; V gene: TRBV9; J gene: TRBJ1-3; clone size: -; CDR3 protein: CASSPGTGVGEYTIYF; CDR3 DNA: TGTGCCAGCAGCCCAGGGACAGGGGTGGGAGAATACACCATATATTTT
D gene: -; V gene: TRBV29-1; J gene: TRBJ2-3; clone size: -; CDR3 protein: CSAHTGSTDTQYF; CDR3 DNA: TGCAGCGCTCACACAGGGAGCACAGATACGCAGTATTTT
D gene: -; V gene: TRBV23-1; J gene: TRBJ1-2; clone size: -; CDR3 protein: CASSHSDRIEDYGYTF; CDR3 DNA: TGCGCCAGCAGTCACTCAGACAGGATAGAAGACTATGGCTACACCTTC
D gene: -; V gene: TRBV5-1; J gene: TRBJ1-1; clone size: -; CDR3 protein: CASSLGATSTEAFF; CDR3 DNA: TGCGCCAGCAGCTTGGGGGCCACTAGCACTGAAGCTTTCTTT
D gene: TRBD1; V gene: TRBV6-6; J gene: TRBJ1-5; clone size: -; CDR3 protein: CASSDRGSGNQPQHF; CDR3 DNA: TGTGCCAGCAGTGACAGGGGGTCGGGCAATCAGCCCCAGCATTTT
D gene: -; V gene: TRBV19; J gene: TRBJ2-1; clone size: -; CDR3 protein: CASSTSLGSNEQFF; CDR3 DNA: TGTGCCAGTAGTACTAGCCTAGGTAGTAATGAGCAGTTCTTC
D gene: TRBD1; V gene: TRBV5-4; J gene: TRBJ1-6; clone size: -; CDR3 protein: CASRQQGALNSPLHF; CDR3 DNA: TGTGCCAGCAGGCAACAGGGGGCTCTTAATTCACCCCTCCACTTT
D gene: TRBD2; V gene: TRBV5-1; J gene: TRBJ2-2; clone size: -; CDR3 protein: CASSWVGLASTGELFF; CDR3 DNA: TGCGCCAGCAGCTGGGTCGGACTAGCGTCAACCGGGGAGCTGTTTTTT
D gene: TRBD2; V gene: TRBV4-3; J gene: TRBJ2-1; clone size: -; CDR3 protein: CASSQELAGKASYNEQFF; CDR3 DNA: TGCGCCAGCAGCCAAGAACTAGCGGGGAAGGCATCCTACAATGAGCAGTTCTTC
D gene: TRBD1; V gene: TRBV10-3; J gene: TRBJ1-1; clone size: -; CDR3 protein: CAIRGQGGAFF; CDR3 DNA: TGTGCCATCAGGGGACAGGGGGGAGCTTTCTTT
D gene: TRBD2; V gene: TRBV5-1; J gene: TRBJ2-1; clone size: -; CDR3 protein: CASSSSGAYYNEQFF; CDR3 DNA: TGCGCCAGCAGCAGTAGCGGGGCTTACTACAATGAGCAGTTCTTC
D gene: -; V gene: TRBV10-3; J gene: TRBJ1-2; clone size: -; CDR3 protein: CAISTTGFYGYTF; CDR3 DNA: TGTGCCATCTCCACAACAGGGTTCTATGGCTACACCTTC
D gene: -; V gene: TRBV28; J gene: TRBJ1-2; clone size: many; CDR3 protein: CASSEALSGGYTF; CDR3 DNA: TGTGCCAGCAGTGAGGCACTTAGTGGTGGCTACACCTTC
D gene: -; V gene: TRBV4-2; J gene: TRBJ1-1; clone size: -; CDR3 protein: CASSQEGGGYTEAFF; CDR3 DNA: TGTGCCAGCAGCCAAGAGGGAGGGGGGTACACTGAAGCTTTCTTT
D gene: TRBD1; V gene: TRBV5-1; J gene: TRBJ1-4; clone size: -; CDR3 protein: CASSLDRGGEKLFF; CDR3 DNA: TGCGCCAGCAGCTTAGACAGGGGCGGTGAAAAACTGTTTTTT
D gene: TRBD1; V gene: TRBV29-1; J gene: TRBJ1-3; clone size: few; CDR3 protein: CSVDRGDTIYF; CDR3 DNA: TGCAGCGTCGACAGGGGGGACACCATATATTTT
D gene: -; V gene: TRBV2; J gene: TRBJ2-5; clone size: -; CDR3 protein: CASSEALTRSETQYF; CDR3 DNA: TGTGCCAGCAGTGAAGCGCTGACTAGGTCAGAGACCCAGTACTTC
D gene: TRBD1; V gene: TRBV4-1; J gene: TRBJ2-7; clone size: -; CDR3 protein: CASSLDRAYEQYF; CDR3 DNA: TGCGCCAGCAGCCTGGACAGGGCTTACGAGCAGTACTTC
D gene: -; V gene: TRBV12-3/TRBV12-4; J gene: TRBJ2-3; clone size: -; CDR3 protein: CASSPPGVDTQYF; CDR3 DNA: TGTGCCAGCAGTCCCCCGGGGGTGGATACGCAGTATTTT
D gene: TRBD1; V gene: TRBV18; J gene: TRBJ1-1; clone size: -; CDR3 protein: CASSLGTGPNTEAFF; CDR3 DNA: TGTGCCAGCTCACTGGGGACAGGCCCAAACACTGAAGCTTTCTTT
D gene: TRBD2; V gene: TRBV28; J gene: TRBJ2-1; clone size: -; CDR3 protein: CASSSGLDPGNEQFF; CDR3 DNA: TGTGCCAGCAGTTCCGGACTAGATCCTGGAAATGAGCAGTTCTTC
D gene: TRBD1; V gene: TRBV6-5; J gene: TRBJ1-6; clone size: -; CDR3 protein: CASSYQGQANSPLHF; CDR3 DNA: TGTGCCAGCAGTTACCAGGGACAGGCTAATTCACCCCTCCACTTT
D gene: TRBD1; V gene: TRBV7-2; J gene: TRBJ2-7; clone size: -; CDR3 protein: CASSPTGTGIYEQYF; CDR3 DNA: TGTGCCAGCAGCCCAACCGGGACAGGGATCTACGAGCAGTACTTC
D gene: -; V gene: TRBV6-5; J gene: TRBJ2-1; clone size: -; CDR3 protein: CASSYSQGTYNEQFF; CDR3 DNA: TGTGCCAGCAGTTACTCGCAGGGGACATACAATGAGCAGTTCTTC
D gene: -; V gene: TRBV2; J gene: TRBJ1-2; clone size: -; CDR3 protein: CASRGGQASNYGYTF; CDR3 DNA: TGTGCCAGCAGGGGGGGGCAGGCCAGCAACTATGGCTACACCTTC
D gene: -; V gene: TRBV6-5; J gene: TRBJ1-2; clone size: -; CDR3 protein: CASSSTGSYGYTF; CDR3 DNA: TGTGCCAGCAGTTCCACAGGGAGCTATGGCTACACCTTC
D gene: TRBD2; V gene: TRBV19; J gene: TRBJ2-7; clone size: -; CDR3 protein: CASSLHGAGLAAYEQYF; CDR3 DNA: TGTGCCAGTAGCCTCCATGGGGCGGGACTAGCCGCCTACGAGCAGTACTTC
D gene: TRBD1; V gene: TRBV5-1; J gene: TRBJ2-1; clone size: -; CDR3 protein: CASSAAGTGGYNEQFF; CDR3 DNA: TGCGCCAGCAGCGCGGCGGGGACAGGGGGCTACAATGAGCAGTTCTTC
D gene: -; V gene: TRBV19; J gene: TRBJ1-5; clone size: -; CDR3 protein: CASSPRGADSNQPQHF; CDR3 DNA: TGTGCCAGTAGTCCTCGGGGGGCCGATAGCAATCAGCCCCAGCATTTT
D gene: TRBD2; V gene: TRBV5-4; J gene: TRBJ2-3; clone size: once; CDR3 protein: CASSPGLAGGIDTQYF; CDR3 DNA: TGTGCCAGCAGCCCCGGACTAGCGGGAGGGATAGATACGCAGTATTTT
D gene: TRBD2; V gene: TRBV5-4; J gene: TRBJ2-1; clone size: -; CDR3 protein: CASSPSPGGSYNEQFF; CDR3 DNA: TGTGCCAGCAGCCCCAGCCCGGGAGGGTCCTACAATGAGCAGTTCTTC
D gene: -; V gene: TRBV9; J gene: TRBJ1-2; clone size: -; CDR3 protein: CASSAYRDTNYGYTF; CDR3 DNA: TGTGCCAGCAGCGCTTACCGGGACACTAACTATGGCTACACCTTC
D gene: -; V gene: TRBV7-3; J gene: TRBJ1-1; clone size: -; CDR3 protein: CASSPTPLSGNDRAFF; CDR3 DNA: TGTGCCAGCAGCCCGACTCCTTTATCCGGGAATGATAGAGCTTTCTTT
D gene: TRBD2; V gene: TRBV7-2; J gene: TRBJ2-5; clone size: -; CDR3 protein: CASSLDGGEETQYF; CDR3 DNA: TGTGCCAGCAGCTTAGACGGGGGGGAAGAGACCCAGTACTTC
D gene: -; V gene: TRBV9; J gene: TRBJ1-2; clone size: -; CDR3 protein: CASSVGGEGGYTF; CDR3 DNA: TGTGCCAGCAGCGTAGGAGGGGAGGGTGGCTACACCTTC
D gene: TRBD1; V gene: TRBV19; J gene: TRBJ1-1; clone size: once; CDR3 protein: CASSPRQGSRLNTEAFF; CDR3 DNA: TGTGCCAGTAGTCCCAGACAGGGATCCCGCTTGAACACTGAAGCTTTCTTT
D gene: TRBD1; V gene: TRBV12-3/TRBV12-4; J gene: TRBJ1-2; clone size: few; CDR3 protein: CASSPSTGRGYTF; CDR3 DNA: TGTGCCAGCAGTCCCTCGACAGGGCGCGGCTACACCTTC
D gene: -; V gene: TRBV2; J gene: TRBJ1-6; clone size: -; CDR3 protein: CASSGREKLHF; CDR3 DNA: TGTGCCAGCAGTGGGCGGGAGAAGCTCCACTTT
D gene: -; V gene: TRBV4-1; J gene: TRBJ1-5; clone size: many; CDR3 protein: CASSPGFLGNQPQHF; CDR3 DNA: TGCGCCAGCAGCCCAGGGTTTTTGGGCAATCAGCCCCAGCATTTT
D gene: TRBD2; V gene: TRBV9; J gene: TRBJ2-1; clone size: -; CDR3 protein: CASSHRPVGTSGRLGYNEQFF; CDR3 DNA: TGTGCCAGCAGCCACCGTCCAGTGGGGACTAGCGGGAGATTAGGGTACAATGAGCAGTTCTTC
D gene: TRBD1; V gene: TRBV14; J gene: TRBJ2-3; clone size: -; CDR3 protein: CASSQGVRGTQYF; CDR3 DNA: TGTGCCAGCTCACAGGGGGTAAGAGGTACGCAGTATTTT
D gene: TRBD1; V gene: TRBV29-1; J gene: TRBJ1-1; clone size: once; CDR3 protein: CSVARQGEAFF; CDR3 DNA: TGCAGCGTCGCCCGACAGGGCGAAGCTTTCTTT
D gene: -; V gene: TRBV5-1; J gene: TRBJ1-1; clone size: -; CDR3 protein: CASSLLYFSPEAFF; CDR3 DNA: TGCGCCAGCAGCTTGCTTTACTTTAGCCCTGAAGCTTTCTTT
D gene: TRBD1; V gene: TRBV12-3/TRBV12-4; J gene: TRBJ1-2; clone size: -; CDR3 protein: CASRKTGFYGYTF; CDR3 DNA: TGTGCCAGCAGAAAGACAGGGTTCTATGGCTACACCTTC
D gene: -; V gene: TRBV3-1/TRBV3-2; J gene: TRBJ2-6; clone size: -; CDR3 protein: CASSSTFSGANVLTF; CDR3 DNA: TGTGCCAGCAGTTCAACTTTCTCTGGGGCCAACGTCCTGACTTTC
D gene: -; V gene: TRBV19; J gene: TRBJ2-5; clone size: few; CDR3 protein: CASSPRRRQETQYF; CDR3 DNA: TGTGCCAGTAGTCCAAGGAGGCGACAAGAGACCCAGTACTTC
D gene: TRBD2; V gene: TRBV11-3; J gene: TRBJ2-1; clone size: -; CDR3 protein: CASSASGTSGHEQFF; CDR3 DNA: TGTGCCAGCAGCGCCTCCGGGACTAGCGGTCATGAGCAGTTCTTC
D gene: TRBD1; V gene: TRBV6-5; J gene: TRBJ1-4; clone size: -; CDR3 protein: CASRGQGTSGELFF; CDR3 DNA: TGTGCCAGCAGAGGACAGGGGACAAGTGGAGAACTGTTTTTT
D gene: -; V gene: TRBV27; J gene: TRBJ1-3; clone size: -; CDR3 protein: CASSSGYAGNTIYF; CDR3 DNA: TGTGCCAGCAGTTCGGGGTACGCTGGAAACACCATATATTTT